The 21 T cell receptor beta chains below come from one sample, sequenced in a study of blood T cell repertoires in COVID-19. The assay was immunoSEQ multiplex PCR, and TCRdb's table has in-frame clones only and misses some. In the table there are under 300,000 clones, about 80% of which are singletons. Sequenced sample: peripheral blood. The receptor source for this set is a woman over 75 with acute or convalescent COVID-19.

The CDR3 loop reads CASEAGRIVGTEAFF. The CDR3 DNA is TGTGCCAGCGAGGCAGGGCGTATAGTCGGCACTGAAGCTTTCTTT. V is TRBV28 and J is TRBJ1-1; TRBD1 is a possible D gene (5 bases). CDR3 length: 15 amino acids. Germline CDR1 MDHEN, CDR2 SYDVKM. Trimming stripped 8 bases from V and 4 bases from J, with 20 bases between.

The CDR3 loop reads CASSQDRATEAFF. CDR3 nucleotide sequence: TGTGCCAGCAGCCAAGACAGGGCCACTGAAGCTTTCTTT. The rearrangement links TRBV14 to TRBJ1-1; D is perhaps TRBD1 (5 bases). Germline assignment: CDR1 SGHDN and CDR2 FVKESK. The length of the CDR3 is 13 residues. V was cut by 0 bases and J by 4 bases, with 6 bases left in between.

The chain recombines TRBV28 with TRBJ1-5, with TRBD1 identical over 7 bases. The CDR3 runs 14 residues. Germline V gene sequence: CDR1 MDHEN, CDR2 SYDVKM. With V trimmed by 7 bases and J by 4 bases, 7 bases remained unmatched. The CDR3: CASNPGTANQPQHF. The CDR3 region has the DNA TGTGCCAGCAATCCTGGGACAGCTAATCAGCCCCAGCATTTT.

The chain is built from TRBV3-1 (or the pseudogene TRBV3-2) and TRBJ2-1; 7 nucleotides match TRBD1. J lost 8 bases, V lost 4 bases, and 5 bases had no gene match. Germline-derived CDR1 and CDR2 are LGHDT and YNNKEL (reference sequence). This CDR3 is built from 13 residues. The CDR3 region is CASSLRGGDEQFF. The CDR3, as DNA: TGTGCCAGCAGCCTCAGAGGGGGCGATGAGCAGTTCTTC.

This chain joins TRBV7-3 and TRBJ2-1, with D perhaps matching TRBD2 (5 bases). Germline loops: CDR1 SGHTA, CDR2 FQGTGA. Trimming took off 4 bases at V and 9 bases at J, with 7 bases between the two ends. The CDR3 is made up of 11 amino acids. As DNA, the CDR3 is TGTGCCAGCAGCTCCGGGGTTGAGCAGTTCTTC. This gives the protein CASSSGVEQFF.

V gene TRBV5-8 combines with J gene TRBJ1-5; D is uncertain. V was trimmed by 0 bases and J by 5 bases, leaving 9 bases between them. The V gene's germline CDR1 is SGHTS and CDR2 YDEGEE. The CDR3 is 14 amino acids. As DNA, the CDR3 is TGTGCCAGCAGCTTGGCCAGGATCTATCAGCCCCAGCATTTT. Its translation is CASSLARIYQPQHF.

This chain links TRBV7-6 with TRBJ1-5; TRBD1 aligns across 9 bases. The junction had 6 bases not matched to a gene; V was cut back by 5 bases and J by 7 bases. Looked up from germline, CDR1 is SGHVS and CDR2 is FNYEAQ. This CDR3 contains 14 residues. CDR3 sequence reads: CASSEQGAGQPQHF. DNA of the CDR3: TGTGCCAGCAGCGAACAGGGGGCAGGACAGCCCCAGCATTTT.

The rearrangement links TRBV6-5 to TRBJ1-3, with 7 bases lining up with TRBD1. Germline assignment: CDR1 MNHEY and CDR2 SVGAGI. The J segment lost 0 bases and the V segment lost 6 bases, leaving 2 bases of the junction unmatched. The CDR3 contains 14 residues. CDR3 in amino acids: CASSRTGSGNTIYF. The CDR3 DNA is TGTGCCAGCAGCCGGACAGGCTCTGGAAACACCATATATTTT.

Points on this clone: Additional DNA sequences in this sample encode the identical CDR3. This sequence joins TRBV7-9 and TRBJ1-6; TRBD1 agrees at 10 bases. This CDR3 is built from 14 residues. Germline lookup yields CDR1 SEHNR and CDR2 FQNEAQ (reference sequence). V lost 4 bases, J lost 6 bases, and 0 bases stayed unmatched. This chain's CDR3 is CASSWDRGNSPLHF. DNA of the CDR3: TGTGCCAGCAGCTGGGACAGGGGTAATTCACCCCTCCACTTT. The full variable domain, in which reference TRBV7-9 and TRBJ1-6 provide the parts outside the CDR3, is DTGVSQNPRHKITKRGQNVTFRCDPISEHNRLYWYRQTLGQGPEFLTYFQNEAQLEKSRLLSDRFSAERPKGSFSTLEIQRTEQGDSAMYLCASSWDRGNSPLHFGNGTRLTVT.

This chain joins TRBV4-1 and TRBJ1-6, with 11 bases matching TRBD1. Germline CDR1 reads MGHRA; CDR2 reads YSYEKL. CDR3 length equals 15 residues. V gave up 4 bases and J gave up 10 bases; unmatched junction bases: 6. The CDR3: CASSLRTGGESPLHF. For the CDR3, the DNA is TGCGCCAGCAGCCTACGGACAGGGGGCGAATCACCCCTCCACTTT.

The chain combines TRBV28 with TRBJ2-5; D is possibly TRBD1 (6 bases). The CDR3 covers 14 residues. Per germline, CDR1 MDHEN and CDR2 SYDVKM. V was pared by 6 bases and J by 4 bases, with 15 bases between. The CDR3, as DNA: TGTGCCAGCAGCCCAGGACAGCCCTTAGAGACCCAGTACTTC. Amino acid sequence: CASSPGQPLETQYF. Full variable domain (remainder filled in from reference TRBV28 and TRBJ2-5): DVKVTQSSRYLVKRTGEKVFLECVQDMDHENMFWYRQDPGLGLRLIYFSYDVKMKEKGDIPEGYSVSREKKERFSLILESASTNQTSMYLCASSPGQPLETQYFGPGTRLLVL.

The V and J genes are TRBV2 and TRBJ1-2, with 8 bases aligning to TRBD1. The ends lost 6 bases at V and 8 bases at J; junction bases unmatched: 8. CDR3 length: 13 amino acids. Per germline, CDR1 SNHLY and CDR2 FYNNEI. The CDR3 bases are TGTGCCAGCAGCCAAGGACAGGGCTTAGGCTACACCTTC. Translated: CASSQGQGLGYTF.

The gene calls are TRBV27 and TRBJ2-2; the D is unclear. Germline V CDR1 and CDR2: MNHEY, SMNVEV (reference sequence). The CDR3 length is 13 residues. Trimming removed 6 bases at V and 4 bases at J, with 9 bases between. The CDR3 here is CASSPVFTGELFF. DNA of the CDR3: TGTGCCAGCAGCCCGGTGTTCACCGGGGAGCTGTTTTTT.

This clone was picked up a small number of times. The rearrangement joins TRBV6-1 to TRBJ2-5, with D perhaps matching TRBD1 (6 bases). V dropped 1 base and J dropped 2 bases, with 11 bases sitting between them. The CDR3 is made up of 15 amino acids. Germline CDR1 and CDR2: MNHNS and SASEGT. The CDR3 DNA is TGTGCCAGCAGTGAAGGTCGCCAGGGGCAAGAGACCCAGTACTTC. Translating it yields CASSEGRQGQETQYF.

This chain joins TRBV19 and TRBJ2-1; 11 bases map to TRBD2. This CDR3 region has 15 residues. Germline V gene lookup returns CDR1 LNHDA and CDR2 SQIVND (reference sequence). The ends lost 4 bases at V and 4 bases at J; junction bases unmatched: 3. This chain's CDR3 is CASSTGLAVYNEQFF. The CDR3 coding sequence is TGTGCCAGTAGTACGGGACTAGCGGTGTACAATGAGCAGTTCTTC.

This sequence joins TRBV3-1 (or the pseudogene TRBV3-2) and TRBJ2-5; 12 nucleotides line up with TRBD2. The CDR3 consists of 20 residues. Germline lookup yields CDR1 LGHDT and CDR2 YNNKEL (reference sequence). Trimming at V came to 4 bases and at J to 5 bases, leaving 20 bases not matched to a gene. The CDR3 coding sequence is TGTGCCAGCAGCCGAAGAAGGCCCGACCTAGCGGGGGGGCCTGGGGAGACCCAGTACTTC. This encodes CASSRRRPDLAGGPGETQYF.

This rearrangement joins TRBV19 to TRBJ2-3; no clear D. This CDR3 is 15 amino acids long. CDR1 and CDR2 (germline): LNHDA, SQIVND (reference sequence). The V end was cut by 6 bases, the J end by 1 base, with 14 bases between. CDR3 coding DNA: TGTGCCAGTAGATCGACTGGCCTTCGCACAGATACGCAGTATTTT. This translates into CASRSTGLRTDTQYF.

For the CDR3, the DNA is TGTGCCAGTAGTATAAAATCGACTTGGCAGCAAGAGACCCAGTACTTC. This gives the protein CASSIKSTWQQETQYF. The chain combines TRBV19 with TRBJ2-5; D is undetermined. The CDR3 runs to 16 residues. Trimming removed 2 bases from V and 2 bases from J, with 15 bases in between. Germline CDR1 is LNHDA and CDR2 is SQIVND (reference sequence).

The chain has TRBV15 and TRBJ1-5; D ambiguous. Germline loops: CDR1 LNHNV, CDR2 YYDKDF (reference sequence). This CDR3 has 17 residues. V was clipped by 0 bases and J by 0 bases, with 12 bases between them. Here the CDR3 DNA reads TGTGCCACCAGCAGAGATTCGGGCGGGAATAGCAATCAGCCCCAGCATTTT. It specifies CATSRDSGGNSNQPQHF. The full variable domain, rest sourced from reference TRBV15 and TRBJ1-5, is DAMVIQNPRYQVTQFGKPVTLSCSQTLNHNVMYWYQQKSSQAPKLLFHYYDKDFNNEADTPDNFQSRRPNTSFCFLDIRSPGLGDTAMYLCATSRDSGGNSNQPQHFGDGTRLSIL.

The chain joins TRBV6-5 to TRBJ1-2; 7 nucleotides agree with TRBD1. CDR1 is MNHEY, CDR2 SVGAGI, per germline. This CDR3 is 13 amino acids long. Trimming cost V 8 bases and J 0 bases; bases outside gene matches: 3. The CDR3, as DNA: TGTGCCAGCCGGGACAGAGCTAACTATGGCTACACCTTC. Protein sequence: CASRDRANYGYTF.

This chain links TRBV12-5 with TRBJ2-2; 10 bases agree with TRBD2. CDR3 size: 18 residues. The V segment lost 0 bases and the J segment 1 base; nucleotides outside the gene matches: 5. CDR1 is LGHNT and CDR2 is FRNRAP in the germline V gene. As DNA, the CDR3 is TGTGCTAGTGGTTTGGTACGAGCGGGGGGGATGAACACCGGGGAGCTGTTTTTT. Its translation: CASGLVRAGGMNTGELFF. Based on the CDR3 plus reference TRBV12-5 and TRBJ2-2, the full variable domain is DARVTQTPRHKVTEMGQEVTMRCQPILGHNTVFWYRQTMMQGLELLAYFRNRAPLDDSGMPKDRFSAEMPDATLATLKIQPSEPRDSAVYFCASGLVRAGGMNTGELFFGEGSRLTVL.